These 23 T cell receptor beta chains share one sample of origin, sequenced in a study of blood T cell repertoires in COVID-19. Assay: immunoSEQ multiplex PCR; the TCRdb copy retains only in-frame clones and omits some. There are 65,000 to 90,000 clones in the sample; around 88% occur only once, and 6.5% to 9.5% lies in the top ten. The sequencing input was peripheral blood. Receptor source: a man aged 25 to 40 with acute or convalescent COVID-19.

The chain carries TRBV6-5 and TRBJ2-2; possible D gene TRBD2, 6 bases. CDR3 size: 12 residues. V was shortened by 6 bases and J by 7 bases, with 9 bases between the two germline ends. Germline V gene sequence: CDR1 MNHEY, CDR2 SVGAGI. The CDR3: CASRSGGGELFF. In nucleotides, the CDR3 is TGTGCCAGCAGGTCCGGGGGCGGGGAGCTGTTTTTT.

The chain combines TRBV11-2 with TRBJ2-7, with unresolved D. Trimming pared 1 base from V and 0 bases from J, leaving 7 bases between. The CDR3 has 14 residues. Looked up from germline, CDR1 is SGHAT and CDR2 is FQNNGV. CDR3 nucleotide sequence: TGTGCCAGCAGCTTAGGTCCCCGCTCCTACGAGCAGTACTTC. Protein product: CASSLGPRSYEQYF.

The rearrangement joins TRBV27 to TRBJ2-7, with D maybe TRBD1 (6 bases). Germline CDR1 MNHEY, CDR2 SMNVEV (reference sequence). The CDR3 spans 15 residues. Trimming took off 4 bases at V and 3 bases at J, with 16 bases between the two ends. The CDR3 DNA is TGTGCCAGCAGTTACGGGACACCCGTCTTCTACGAGCAGTACTTC. Translation: CASSYGTPVFYEQYF.

The gene calls are TRBV7-2 and TRBJ1-6; tentatively, D is TRBD1 (5 bases). There are 13 residues in the CDR3. The germline V gene encodes CDR1 SGHTA and CDR2 FQGNSA. Trimming took off 2 bases at V and 14 bases at J, with 13 bases between the two ends. In nucleotides, the CDR3 is TGTGCCAGCAGCTTAATGGGCAGGGTAACCCTCCACTTT. Translation gives CASSLMGRVTLHF.

V and J are TRBV30 and TRBJ2-7; maybe TRBD2 (6 bases). V was clipped by 3 bases and J by 6 bases, with 21 bases between them. The germline CDR1 and CDR2 sequences are GTSNPN and SVGIG (reference sequence). The CDR3 contains 15 residues. The CDR3 DNA reads as TGTGCCTGGAGAAGGATAGGGACTCCAATTCGCGAGCAGTACTTC. Translated: CAWRRIGTPIREQYF.

This clone came up once. The chain's CDR3 is CASSLASVSTDTQYF. In DNA form, the CDR3 reads TGTGCCAGCAGCTTAGCCTCGGTTTCCACAGATACGCAGTATTTT. The chain combines TRBV7-9 with TRBJ2-3; no clear D. The V gene lost 0 bases and the J gene lost 2 bases, with 9 bases spanning the gap. The CDR3 contains 15 residues. CDR1 is SEHNR and CDR2 is FQNEAQ in the germline V gene (reference sequence).

The gene calls are TRBV2 and TRBJ2-1; 9 nucleotides match TRBD1. The V gene's germline CDR1 is SNHLY and CDR2 FYNNEI. This CDR3 is built from 15 residues. V gave up 4 bases and J gave up 2 bases; unmatched junction bases: 3. Here the CDR3 DNA reads TGTGCCAGCAGTGCAACAGGGGGCCCCTACAATGAGCAGTTCTTC. Amino acids: CASSATGGPYNEQFF.

The chain carries TRBV28 and TRBJ1-1; maybe TRBD1 (5 bases). V lost 5 bases and J lost 5, with 21 bases in between. CDR3 length: 16 amino acids. Germline V CDR1 and CDR2: MDHEN, SYDVKM. The CDR3 DNA reads as TGTGCCAGCAGTCTCGACGGGGGGATCAGTTCGACTGAAGCTTTCTTT. Translated: CASSLDGGISSTEAFF.

The rearrangement uses TRBV30 and TRBJ2-5; no reliable D call. V was shortened by 2 bases and J by 4 bases, with 8 bases between the two germline ends. The CDR3 spans 12 residues. CDR1 is GTSNPN, CDR2 SVGIG, per germline (reference sequence). The CDR3 is CAWSRSGETQYF. CDR3 bases: TGTGCCTGGAGTCGCAGTGGAGAGACCCAGTACTTC.

The chain is built from TRBV11-2 and TRBJ2-1; a weak D match, TRBD1 (5 bases). There are 18 residues in the CDR3. V lost 1 base to trimming and J lost 0 bases, with 16 bases between them. CDR1 and CDR2 (germline): SGHAT, FQNNGV. The CDR3 protein is CASSLAVSGKSSYNEQFF. In DNA form, the CDR3 reads TGTGCCAGCAGCTTAGCGGTCTCAGGGAAAAGCTCCTACAATGAGCAGTTCTTC.

The chain has TRBV4-2 and TRBJ2-4, with 9 bases aligning to TRBD2. Trimming cost V 1 base and J 4 bases; bases outside gene matches: 20. The CDR3 is made up of 21 amino acids. Germline CDR1 and CDR2: LGHNA and YNFKEQ. The CDR3 loop reads CASSQVAGARSLAGLKNIQYF. DNA of the CDR3: TGTGCCAGCAGCCAAGTGGCGGGGGCGCGAAGTCTAGCGGGGTTGAAAAACATTCAGTACTTC.

The CDR3 region is CASNTQGSSYNEQFF. CDR3 bases: TGCGCCAGCAATACCCAGGGGAGCTCCTACAATGAGCAGTTCTTC. V is TRBV5-1 and J is TRBJ2-1, with D tentatively TRBD1 (6 bases). Between the trimmed V and J ends, which lost 6 bases and 0 bases, there was a span of 13 bases. There are 15 residues in the CDR3. Germline V gives CDR1 SGHRS, CDR2 YFSETQ.

A single count supports this clone. The CDR3 DNA follows: TGTGCCAGCAGTGCCTATCCGGACAGGGGGTCGGAGACCCAGTACTTC. Its translation is CASSAYPDRGSETQYF. The chain carries TRBV28 and TRBJ2-5; TRBD1 matches 10 bases. CDR1 is MDHEN and CDR2 is SYDVKM in the germline V gene. This CDR3 spans 16 amino acids. With 5 bases clipped from V and 5 bases from J, the junction kept 11 bases outside the gene matches.

The chain joins TRBV4-3 to TRBJ2-6; no clear D gene. Trimming removed 0 bases at V and 4 bases at J, with 10 bases between. The CDR3 is 16 amino acids. Germline values: CDR1 LGHNA, CDR2 YSLEER. The CDR3 loop reads CASSQDSRWGANVLTF. The CDR3 DNA reads as TGCGCCAGCAGCCAAGATTCTAGATGGGGGGCCAACGTCCTGACTTTC.

This chain links TRBV28 with TRBJ2-5; weak D call: TRBD1 (6 bases). Trimming removed 7 bases at V and 4 bases at J, with 10 bases between. This CDR3 has 12 amino acids. Germline-derived CDR1 and CDR2 are MDHEN and SYDVKM. Here the CDR3 reads CASKAGVETQYF. CDR3 DNA sequence: TGTGCCAGCAAAGCAGGGGTAGAGACCCAGTACTTC.

This rearrangement joins TRBV28 to TRBJ1-5; possibly TRBD1 for D (5 bases). Trimming pared 5 bases from V and 2 bases from J, leaving 10 bases between. The CDR3 covers 14 residues. Germline CDR1 reads MDHEN; CDR2 reads SYDVKM. The CDR3 sequence: CASSLRVGNQPQHF. The CDR3 bases are TGTGCCAGCAGTCTCAGGGTAGGCAATCAGCCCCAGCATTTT.

The chain uses TRBV15 and TRBJ2-6, with no clear D. Germline lookup yields CDR1 LNHNV and CDR2 YYDKDF (reference sequence). CDR3 length: 17 amino acids. V gave up 0 bases and J gave up 0 bases, with 9 bases separating them. CDR3 nucleotides: TGTGCCACCAGCAGAGATCGTGGGCGCTCTGGGGCCAACGTCCTGACTTTC. It yields the protein CATSRDRGRSGANVLTF.

The J gene is TRBJ2-7, the V gene TRBV28; 8 bases map to TRBD1. Germline V gives CDR1 MDHEN, CDR2 SYDVKM. This CDR3 is built from 13 residues. J gave up 3 bases and V 10 bases, and 8 bases lay outside the gene matches. The CDR3: CATTGTGLYEQYF. CDR3 coding DNA: TGTGCCACTACCGGGACAGGACTCTACGAGCAGTACTTC.

This chain links TRBV11-2 with TRBJ2-7, with 8 bases aligning to TRBD2. The germline gives CDR1 SGHAT, CDR2 FQNNGV. J gave up 3 bases and V 1 base, and 8 bases lay outside the gene matches. The CDR3 extends over 16 amino acids. CDR3 sequence: CASSLGFSGSFYEQYF. In nucleotides, the CDR3 is TGTGCCAGCAGCTTAGGGTTCAGCGGGAGTTTCTACGAGCAGTACTTC.

V and J are TRBV5-4 and TRBJ2-1; D perhaps matches TRBD1 (5 bases). CDR1 is SGHNT, CDR2 YYREEE, per germline (reference sequence). V lost 3 bases to trimming and J lost 10 bases, with 17 bases between them. The CDR3 is 14 residues long. The CDR3 here is CASSSFGAHREQFF. The CDR3 nucleotides are TGTGCCAGCAGCTCGTTTGGGGCCCACAGGGAGCAGTTCTTC.

The sample holds one count of this clone. V gene TRBV28 combines with J gene TRBJ2-1, with D possibly TRBD1 on 6 matching bases. The V gene lost 6 bases and the J gene lost 5 bases, with 8 bases spanning the gap. CDR3 size: 12 residues. Germline CDR1 MDHEN, CDR2 SYDVKM. The CDR3 protein is CASRGAHNEQFF. The CDR3 bases are TGTGCCAGCAGGGGGGCTCACAATGAGCAGTTCTTC.

This clone was seen just once. The rearrangement uses TRBV28 and TRBJ1-4; 9 bases agree with TRBD1. This CDR3 contains 15 residues. The trim removed 2 bases at V and 7 bases at J, leaving 5 bases unmatched. Germline values: CDR1 MDHEN, CDR2 SYDVKM. The CDR3 nucleotides read TGTGCCAGCAGTTTAGGCGGGACAGGGTTTGAAAAACTGTTTTTT. Its translation: CASSLGGTGFEKLFF.

The gene calls are TRBV12-3 or TRBV12-4 and TRBJ2-3; no reliable D call. Deletions cut 6 bases from V and 1 base from J, with 8 bases between. The CDR3 is 13 residues long. The CDR3 spells CASSLRGTDTQYF. The CDR3 DNA reads TGTGCCAGCAGCCTTCGAGGCACAGATACGCAGTATTTT.